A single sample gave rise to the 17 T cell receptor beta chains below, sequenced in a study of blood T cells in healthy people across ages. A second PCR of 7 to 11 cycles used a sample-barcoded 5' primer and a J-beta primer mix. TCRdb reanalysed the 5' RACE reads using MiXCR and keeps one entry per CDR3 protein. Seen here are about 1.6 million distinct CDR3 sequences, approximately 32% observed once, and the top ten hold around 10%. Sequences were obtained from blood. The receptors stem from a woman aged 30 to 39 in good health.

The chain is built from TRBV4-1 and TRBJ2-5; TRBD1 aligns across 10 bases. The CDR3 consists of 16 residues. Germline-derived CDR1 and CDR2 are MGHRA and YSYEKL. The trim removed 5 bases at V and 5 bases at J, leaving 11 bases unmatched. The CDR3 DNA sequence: TGCGCCAGCAGCAGTTTAGGGGGACAGGGGATGGAGACCCAGTACTTC. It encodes CASSSLGGQGMETQYF.

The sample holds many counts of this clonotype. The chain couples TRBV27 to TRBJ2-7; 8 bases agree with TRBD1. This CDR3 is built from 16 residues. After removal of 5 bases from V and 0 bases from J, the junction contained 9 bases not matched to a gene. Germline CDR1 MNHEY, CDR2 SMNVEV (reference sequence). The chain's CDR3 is CASSPIPGQDSYEQYF. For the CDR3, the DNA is TGTGCCAGCAGTCCGATCCCGGGACAGGACTCCTACGAGCAGTACTTC.

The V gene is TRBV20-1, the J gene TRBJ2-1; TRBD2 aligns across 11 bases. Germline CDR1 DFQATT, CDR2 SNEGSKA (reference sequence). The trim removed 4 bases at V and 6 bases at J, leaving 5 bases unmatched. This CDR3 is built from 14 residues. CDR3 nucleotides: TGCAGTGCTACCGGGACTAGCGGAAGCAATGAGCAGTTCTTC. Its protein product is CSATGTSGSNEQFF.

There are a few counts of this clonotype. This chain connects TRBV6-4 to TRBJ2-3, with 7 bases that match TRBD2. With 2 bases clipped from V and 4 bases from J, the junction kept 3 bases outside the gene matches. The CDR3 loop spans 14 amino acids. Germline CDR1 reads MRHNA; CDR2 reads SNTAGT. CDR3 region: CASSDRGGADTQYF. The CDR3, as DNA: TGTGCCAGCAGTGACCGCGGGGGTGCAGATACGCAGTATTTT.

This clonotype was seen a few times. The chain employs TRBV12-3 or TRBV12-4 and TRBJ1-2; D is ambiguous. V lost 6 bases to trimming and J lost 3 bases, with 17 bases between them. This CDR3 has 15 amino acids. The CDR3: CASSHFGVWDYGYTF. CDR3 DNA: TGTGCCAGCAGCCATTTCGGGGTCTGGGACTATGGCTACACCTTC.

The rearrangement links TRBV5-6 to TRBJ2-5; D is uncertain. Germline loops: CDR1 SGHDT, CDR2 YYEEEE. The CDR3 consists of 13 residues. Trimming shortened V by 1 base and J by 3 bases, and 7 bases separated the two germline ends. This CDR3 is CASSLMLEETQYF. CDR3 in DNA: TGTGCCAGCAGCTTGATGCTAGAAGAGACCCAGTACTTC.

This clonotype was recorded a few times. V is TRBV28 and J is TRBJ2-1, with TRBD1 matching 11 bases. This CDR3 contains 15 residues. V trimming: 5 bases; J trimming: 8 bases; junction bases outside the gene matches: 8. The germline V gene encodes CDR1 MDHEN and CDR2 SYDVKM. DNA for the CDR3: TGTGCCAGCAGTCCTAGGACAGGGGGCCGAGATGAGCAGTTCTTC. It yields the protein CASSPRTGGRDEQFF.

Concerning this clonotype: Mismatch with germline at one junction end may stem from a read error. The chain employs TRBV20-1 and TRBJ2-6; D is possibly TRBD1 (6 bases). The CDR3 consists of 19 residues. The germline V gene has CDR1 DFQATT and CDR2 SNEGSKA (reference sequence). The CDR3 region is CSARDYKHRVLTGANVPTF. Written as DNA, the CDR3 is TGCAGTGCTAGAGATTATAAGCACAGGGTCTTAACTGGGGCCAACGTCCCGACTTTC.

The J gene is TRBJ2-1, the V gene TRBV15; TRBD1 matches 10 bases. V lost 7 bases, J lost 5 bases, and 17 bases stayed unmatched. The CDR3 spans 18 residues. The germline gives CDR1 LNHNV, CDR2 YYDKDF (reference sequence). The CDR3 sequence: CATTPRGTGALGHNEQFF. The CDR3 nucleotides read TGTGCCACCACCCCAAGGGGGACAGGGGCTTTGGGACACAATGAGCAGTTCTTC.

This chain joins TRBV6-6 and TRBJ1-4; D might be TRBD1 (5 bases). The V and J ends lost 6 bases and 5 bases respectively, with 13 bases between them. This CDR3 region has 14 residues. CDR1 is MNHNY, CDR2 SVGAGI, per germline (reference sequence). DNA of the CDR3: TGTGCCAGCAGCAGGGACCCGGCAAATGAAAAACTGTTTTTT. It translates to CASSRDPANEKLFF.

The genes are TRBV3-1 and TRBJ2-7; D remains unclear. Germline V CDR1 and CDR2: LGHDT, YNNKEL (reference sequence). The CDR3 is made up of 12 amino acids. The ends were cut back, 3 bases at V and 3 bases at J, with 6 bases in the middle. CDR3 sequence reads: CASSHRGYEQYF. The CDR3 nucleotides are TGTGCCAGCAGCCACAGAGGCTACGAGCAGTACTTC.

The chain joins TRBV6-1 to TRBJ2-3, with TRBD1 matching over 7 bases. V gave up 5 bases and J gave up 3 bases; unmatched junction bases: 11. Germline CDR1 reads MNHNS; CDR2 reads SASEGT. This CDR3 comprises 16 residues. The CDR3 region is CASSLRTGMSTDTQYF. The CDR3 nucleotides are TGTGCCAGCAGTCTGCGGACAGGAATGAGTACAGATACGCAGTATTTT.

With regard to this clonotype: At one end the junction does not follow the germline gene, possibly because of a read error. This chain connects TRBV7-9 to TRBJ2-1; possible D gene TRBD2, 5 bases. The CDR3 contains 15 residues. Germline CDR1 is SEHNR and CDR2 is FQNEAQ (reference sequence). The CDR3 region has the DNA TGTGCCAGCAGCTTTTTGGGAGAAGGGTACAGTGAGCAGTTCTTC. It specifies CASSFLGEGYSEQFF.

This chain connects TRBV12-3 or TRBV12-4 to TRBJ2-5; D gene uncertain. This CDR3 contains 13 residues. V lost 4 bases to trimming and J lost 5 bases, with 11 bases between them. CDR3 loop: CASSSIDGETQYF. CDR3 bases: TGTGCCAGCAGTTCCATTGATGGTGAGACCCAGTACTTC.

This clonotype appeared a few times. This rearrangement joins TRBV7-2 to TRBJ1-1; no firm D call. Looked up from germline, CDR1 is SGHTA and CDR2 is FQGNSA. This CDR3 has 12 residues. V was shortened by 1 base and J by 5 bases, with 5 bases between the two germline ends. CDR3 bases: TGTGCCAGCAGCTTAGATTTTACTGAAGCTTTCTTT. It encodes CASSLDFTEAFF.

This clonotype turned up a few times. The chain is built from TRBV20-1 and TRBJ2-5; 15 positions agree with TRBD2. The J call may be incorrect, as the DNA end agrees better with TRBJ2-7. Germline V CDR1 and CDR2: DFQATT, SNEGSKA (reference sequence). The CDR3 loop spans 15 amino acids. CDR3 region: CSAYGTSGRFYEQYF. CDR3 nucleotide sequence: TGCAGTGCTTATGGGACTAGCGGGAGGTTTTACGAGCAGTACTTC.

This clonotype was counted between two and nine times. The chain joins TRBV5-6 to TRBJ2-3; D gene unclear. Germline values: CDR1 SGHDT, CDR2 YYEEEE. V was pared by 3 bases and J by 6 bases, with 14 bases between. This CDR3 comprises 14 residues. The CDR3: CASSYVVSADTQYF. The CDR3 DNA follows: TGTGCCAGCAGCTACGTGGTGTCAGCGGATACGCAGTATTTT.